This T cell receptor beta chain was captured by sequencing in a study of blood T cell repertoires in COVID-19. In its sample, this clone was seen once. Assay used: immunoSEQ multiplex PCR; TCRdb lists only in-frame clones, some missing. Of about 170,000 clones listed, approximately 90% were seen once; the top ten hold approximately 0.5%. Germline V gene data show CDR1 as SNHLY and CDR2 as FYNNEI. This CDR3 has 13 residues. V was pared by 7 bases and J by 3 bases, with 13 bases between. The chain carries TRBV2 and TRBJ2-7, with D maybe TRBD1 (6 bases). The specimen was peripheral blood. The clonotype originates from a man aged 45 to 65 with acute or convalescent COVID-19. The CDR3 region is CASIPQGFYEQYF. As DNA, the CDR3 is TGTGCCAGCATACCCCAGGGGTTCTACGAGCAGTACTTC.